A selection of T cell receptor beta chains follows, all from one sample in a study of cytomegalovirus exposure and HLA in healthy donors. The protocol was immunoSEQ multiplex PCR, while the TCRdb copy is restricted to in-frame clones and leaves out a portion. This table holds approximately 120,000 clones. The sample comprised PBMCs. The receptors stem from a woman in her sixties or seventies in good health and CMV-seronegative. The CDR3 runs from the conserved cysteine through the conserved F or W. Fields, in order: D gene, J gene, V gene, CDR3 DNA, CDR3 protein. A D gene is named only where the DNA matches it firmly.

>.|TRBJ1-2|TRBV6-5
TGTGCCAGCAGTTACGACGGCGGATATGGCTACACCTTC
CASSYDGGYGYTF
>.|TRBJ2-4|TRBV6-5
TGTGCCAGCAGTTACTCGGCCAGGGGCGAAAACATTCAGTACTTC
CASSYSARGENIQYF
>.|TRBJ1-2|TRBV9
TGTGCCAGCAGCTCAGGACGGGGAAACTATGGCTACACCTTC
CASSSGRGNYGYTF
>TRBD2|TRBJ2-3|TRBV29-1
TGCAGCCCCGGGAGGCTAGCGGGAATAGCAGATACGCAGTATTTT
CSPGRLAGIADTQYF
>TRBD1|TRBJ2-4|TRBV4-2
TGTGCCAGCAGCCAAGGGACAGGGGGCGACGAAAACATTCAGTACTTC
CASSQGTGGDENIQYF
>TRBD2|TRBJ2-2|TRBV20-1
TGCAGTGCTTCTTCACGGGAGGGGCTGTTTTTT
CSASSREGLFF
>TRBD2|TRBJ2-3|TRBV2
TGTGCCAGCAGGGCCGGACTAGCGGGGATGGATACGCAGTATTTT
CASRAGLAGMDTQYF
>TRBD1|TRBJ2-5|TRBV5-1
TGCGCCAGCAGCCCGGCAGGGGGTCTTGAGACCCAGTACTTC
CASSPAGGLETQYF
>TRBD1|TRBJ1-1|TRBV4-1
TGCGCCAGCAGCCAAGTTCAGGGGGTGAACACTGAAGCTTTCTTT
CASSQVQGVNTEAFF
>.|TRBJ2-1|TRBV4-1
TGCGCCAGCAGCCCACTAAGCTCCTACAATGAGCAGTTCTTC
CASSPLSSYNEQFF
>.|TRBJ1-6|TRBV27
TGTGCCAGCAGTTTGAAGGGGGAAGGGTCACCCCTCCACTTT
CASSLKGEGSPLHF
>TRBD1|TRBJ2-1|TRBV18
TGTGCCAGCTCACTACCCACGCGCTCGACAGGGTACGTAAACAATGAGCAGTTCTTC
CASSLPTRSTGYVNNEQFF
>TRBD1|TRBJ2-5|TRBV29-1
TGCAGCGTTGAACGGGACAGGGGAGGGGAGACCCAGTACTTC
CSVERDRGGETQYF
>.|TRBJ2-7|TRBV2
TGTGCCAGCAGCCCGGCTAGCGAAAACTACGAGCAGTACTTC
CASSPASENYEQYF
>TRBD2|TRBJ2-2|TRBV9
TGTGCCAGCACGCATAGCGGGACGAACACCGGGGAGCTGTTTTTT
CASTHSGTNTGELFF
>TRBD1|TRBJ1-2|TRBV9
TGTGCCAGCAGCGCCTGGGACAGGGTGTCTCCCCCGTTTGGCTACACCTTC
CASSAWDRVSPPFGYTF
>TRBD1|TRBJ2-2|TRBV6-5
TGTGCCAGCAGTTACTCAGGGGGCGGCACCGGGGAGCTGTTTTTT
CASSYSGGGTGELFF
>.|TRBJ2-1|TRBV6-1
TGTGCCAGCAGCCCAGGGGGGTACGGGCAAGGCGAGCAGTTCTTC
CASSPGGYGQGEQFF
>TRBD1|TRBJ1-5|TRBV2
TGTGCCAGCGGGGGGACAGGGGGCATAGGCAATCAGCCCCAGCATTTT
CASGGTGGIGNQPQHF
>.|TRBJ2-7|TRBV2
TGTGCCAGCAGTGAAGCGGCACAGCTACCCTACGAGCAGTACTTC
CASSEAAQLPYEQYF
>.|TRBJ2-3|TRBV15
TGTGCCACCAGGAGAGATAGGGGTACGCAGTATTTT
CATRRDRGTQYF
>.|TRBJ2-7|TRBV29-1
TGCAGCGTTGGAGGGGGCTCCTACGAGCAGTACTTC
CSVGGGSYEQYF
>.|TRBJ1-2|TRBV28
TGTGCCAGCAGTTTTCAGGGTGACTATGGCTACACCTTC
CASSFQGDYGYTF
>.|TRBJ2-1|TRBV15
TGTGCCACCAGCAGAGATACATTACGGGATGAGCAGTTCTTC
CATSRDTLRDEQFF
>TRBD1|TRBJ1-5|TRBV2
TGTGCCAGCGGGGACAGGGCTAGCAATCAGCCCCAGCATTTT
CASGDRASNQPQHF
>.|TRBJ2-1|TRBV9
TGTGCCAGCAGCACAAGAACTAGGCCAGCTAACAGTGAGCAGTTCTTC
CASSTRTRPANSEQFF
>.|TRBJ1-2|TRBV30
TGTGCCTGGAGTGTACCAGGGTTCGGCTACACCTTC
CAWSVPGFGYTF
>.|TRBJ2-5|TRBV6-1
TGTGCCAGCAGTGAAGGTTGGGGCGGGATGGAGACCCAGTACTTC
CASSEGWGGMETQYF
>.|TRBJ1-2|TRBV28
TGTGCCAGCAGTTTGAGGGTTTTTGATGGCTACACCTTC
CASSLRVFDGYTF
>.|TRBJ2-5|TRBV28
TGTGCCAGCAACAGTTATCAGGGAAGAAGGGAGACCCAGTACTTC
CASNSYQGRRETQYF
>TRBD2|TRBJ2-2|TRBV6-6
TGTGCCAGCAGTCGCTCGGGGGGCGGGGAGCTGTTTTTT
CASSRSGGGELFF
>TRBD1|TRBJ2-1|TRBV6-5
TGTGCCAGCAGTTACAGTGGGGGACAGGGTCGATATGAGCAGTTCTTC
CASSYSGGQGRYEQFF
>TRBD1|TRBJ1-2|TRBV6-1
TGTGCCAGCAGTGGAGGGACAGGGGGCGTGATAAGCTATGGCTACACCTTC
CASSGGTGGVISYGYTF
>TRBD2|TRBJ2-7|TRBV5-1
TGCGCCAACAGCTCTTCGGGCGGGGGGGCCCTGGAGCAGTACTTC
CANSSSGGGALEQYF
>.|TRBJ2-5|TRBV5-4
TGTGCCAGCAGCTTGGCCAGGGCCCCGGTAGAGACCCAGTACTTC
CASSLARAPVETQYF
>TRBD2|TRBJ2-7|TRBV5-1
TGCGCCAGCTCCCTGGCGCCTAGCGGGGGAGGGACCTACGAGCAGTACTTC
CASSLAPSGGGTYEQYF
>.|TRBJ1-4|TRBV6-5
TGTGCCAGCAGCCGACAGTACGTAAATGAAAAACTGTTTTTT
CASSRQYVNEKLFF
>.|TRBJ1-5|TRBV7-9
TGTGCCAGCAGCCTCGATGGGGCGGATAATCAGCCCCAGCATTTT
CASSLDGADNQPQHF
>TRBD1|TRBJ2-5|TRBV5-1
TGCGCCAGCAGCCCGAGACAGGGGGCCGTAGAGACCCAGTACTTC
CASSPRQGAVETQYF
>.|TRBJ2-5|TRBV18
TGTGCCAGCTCACCTAGGACAACAGAGACCCAGTACTTC
CASSPRTTETQYF
>.|TRBJ2-5|TRBV11-2
TGTGCCAGCTCAAATCACGGGGAGACCCAGTACTTC
CASSNHGETQYF